The 8 T cell receptor beta chains presented below share a single source sample, sequenced in a study of Graves' ophthalmopathy and Graves' hyperthyroidism. As the template, RNA transcripts were used to amplify TCR beta CDR3 regions. RT-PCR in the first round used HTBI primers; a second-round multiplex PCR followed. TCRdb reprocessed the multiplex PCR reads via MiXCR and lists one record per CDR3 protein. The sample has approximately 640,000 distinct CDR3 sequences; roughly 39% are singletons. The material sequenced was peripheral blood. These TCRs come from an adult man with Graves' ophthalmopathy.

The V and J genes are TRBV7-6 and TRBJ2-5, with D possibly being TRBD2 (7 bases). This CDR3 comprises 13 residues. V lost 6 bases and J 14 bases, leaving 22 bases between the germline ends. The germline V gene has CDR1 SGHVS and CDR2 FNYEAQ. CDR3 in amino acids: CASSEVGRGPRYF. The CDR3 coding sequence is TGTGCCAGCAGTGAGGTTGGGCGGGGGCCCCGTTACTTC.

Ten or more counts support this clonotype. The gene calls are TRBV15 and TRBJ1-1, with a weak D call TRBD1 (5 bases). The germline CDR1 and CDR2 sequences are LNHNV and YYDKDF (reference sequence). This CDR3 contains 15 residues. The V end was cut by 6 bases, the J end by 4 bases, with 18 bases between. The CDR3 spells CATRGLAYQGTEAFF. Here the CDR3 DNA reads TGTGCCACCAGGGGGTTGGCGTACCAGGGCACTGAAGCTTTCTTT.

With regard to this clonotype: This could be a read error, since a much larger clone is one nucleotide away. The rearrangement joins TRBV11-1 to TRBJ1-6; 8 bases line up with TRBD1. The ends lost 2 bases at V and 4 bases at J; junction bases unmatched: 4. Germline assignment: CDR1 SGHAT and CDR2 FQDESV (reference sequence). The CDR3 length is 16 residues. The CDR3 DNA sequence: TGTGCCAGCAGCTTAAGACAGGGGCGATATAATTCACCCCTCCACTTT. Its protein is CASSLRQGRYNSPLHF.

This clonotype occurred many times. The V gene is TRBV2, the J gene TRBJ2-5; tentatively, D is TRBD1 or TRBD2 (5 bases each). The CDR3 runs 11 residues. With 10 bases removed from V and 5 bases from J, the gap between germline ends came to 11 bases. Germline V gene data show CDR1 as SNHLY and CDR2 as FYNNEI. CDR3 DNA: TGTGCCAACCAATGGGGGGAGACCCAGTACTTC. This encodes CANQWGETQYF. The whole variable domain, filled in from reference TRBV2 and TRBJ2-5, reads EPEVTQTPSHQVTQMGQEVILRCVPISNHLYFYWYRQILGQKVEFLVSFYNNEISEKSEIFDDQFSVERPDGSNFTLKIRSTKLEDSAMYFCANQWGETQYFGPGTRLLVL.

This clonotype has a handful of counts. J is TRBJ2-7 and V is TRBV7-9; 8 nucleotides align to TRBD1. V was clipped by 1 base and J by 2 bases; unmatched bases: 7. Germline V gene data show CDR1 as SEHNR and CDR2 as FQNEAQ (reference sequence). CDR3 length: 16 amino acids. CDR3 nucleotide sequence: TGTGCCAGCAGCTTAGACTCGCAGGGGGCCCCCTACGAGCAGTACTTC. It specifies CASSLDSQGAPYEQYF.

Comments on this clonotype: Being one base from a much bigger clone, this may be a read error. The rearrangement links TRBV24-1 to TRBJ1-5; D is perhaps TRBD1 (5 bases). The CDR3 runs 13 residues. Trimming took 3 bases from V and 6 from J, leaving 8 bases between them. Germline V CDR1 and CDR2: KGHDR, SFDVKD. The CDR3 nucleotides read TGTGCCACCAGTGATGCGGGGGGTCAGCCCCAGCATTTT. It specifies CATSDAGGQPQHF.

The sample holds many counts of this clonotype. The chain's CDR3 is CATSTRTGATYEQYF. The CDR3 coding sequence is TGTGCCACCAGCACCAGGACAGGGGCTACCTACGAGCAGTACTTC. The genes are TRBV15 and TRBJ2-7, with TRBD1 identical over 9 bases. V was clipped by 4 bases and J by 2 bases; unmatched bases: 6. CDR3 size: 15 residues. Germline assignment: CDR1 LNHNV and CDR2 YYDKDF (reference sequence).

This clonotype has a handful of counts. The chain links TRBV5-5 to TRBJ2-7; 7 bases map to TRBD2. Trimming removed 0 bases from V and 3 bases from J; junction bases left unmatched: 12. The CDR3 length is 17 residues. Germline loops: CDR1 SGHKS, CDR2 YYEKEE (reference sequence). The CDR3 nucleotides read TGTGCCAGCAGCTTGGTGGGAGGGCTAGCGGCAGTCTACGAGCAGTACTTC. It codes for CASSLVGGLAAVYEQYF.